The 28 T cell receptor beta chains in this list originate from one sample, sequenced in a study of shared clonotypes between healthy human individuals (dated by TCRdb to 2018 to 2020). Receptors were amplified or captured by the immunoSEQ multiplex PCR assay. In its TCRdb copy, this immuneACCESS table keeps in-frame sequences only and misses some clones. Where compared with another copy, unresolved V genes explain less than half of these, and the others have no known cause. This sample has approximately 500,000 clones in its table, and about 80% of those were observed once. The top ten constitute approximately 12% of the sample. The specimen sequenced was PBMCs. These receptors were collected from a middle-aged woman in good health. Some clones in this sample may be carry-over from other donors' samples.

The J gene is TRBJ2-6, the V gene TRBV18, with D perhaps TRBD1 (5 bases). V was pared by 2 bases and J by 0 bases, with 17 bases between. CDR1 and CDR2 (germline): KGHSH, LQKENI. The CDR3 sequence is 19 residues long. CDR3 region: CASSPIGAEFLSGANVLTF. CDR3 bases: TGTGCCAGCTCACCAATAGGGGCAGAGTTTCTCTCTGGGGCCAACGTCCTGACTTTC.

The rearrangement links TRBV6-1 to TRBJ2-7; 10 nucleotides line up with TRBD1. The CDR3 is 15 residues long. Germline assignment: CDR1 MNHNS and CDR2 SASEGT. V shed 5 bases and J 4 bases; nucleotides not matched to a gene: 8. For the CDR3, the DNA is TGTGCCAGCAGTCTTGGGACAGGGGTGATGTACGAGCAGTACTTC. It translates to CASSLGTGVMYEQYF.

This clone was counted at least ten times. In nucleotides, the CDR3 is TGCGCCAGCAGCTTACGGACTAGCGAGGCCCAACAGCAGTTCTTC. Translation gives CASSLRTSEAQQQFF. This rearrangement joins TRBV5-1 to TRBJ2-1; 9 bases agree with TRBD2. This CDR3 comprises 15 residues. Germline V gene sequence: CDR1 SGHRS, CDR2 YFSETQ. Losses at the gene ends were 2 bases for V and 11 bases for J; bases not matched to a gene: 11.

The V and J genes are TRBV27 and TRBJ2-1; D remains unclear. The V end was cut by 5 bases, the J end by 9 bases, with 23 bases between. The CDR3 has 16 residues. The germline CDR1 and CDR2 sequences are MNHEY and SMNVEV (reference sequence). DNA for the CDR3: TGTGCCAGCAGTCCTATAGCCCATTCCTCAGTTGGTGAGCAGTTCTTC. It translates to CASSPIAHSSVGEQFF.

The gene calls are TRBV19 and TRBJ1-2, with TRBD1 matching over 8 bases. J lost 7 bases, V lost 5 bases, and 9 bases had no gene match. The CDR3 covers 14 residues. From germline, CDR1 is LNHDA and CDR2 SQIVND (reference sequence). The CDR3 protein is CASSLMDRASGYTF. The CDR3 nucleotides are TGTGCCAGTAGTCTGATGGACAGGGCTTCTGGCTACACCTTC.

The rearrangement joins TRBV18 to TRBJ2-7; tentative D call: TRBD2 (6 bases). The CDR3 is 17 residues long. From germline, CDR1 is KGHSH and CDR2 LQKENI. The germline V and J ends were trimmed by 3 bases and 0 bases, with 18 bases remaining between them. CDR3 protein: CASSPTSLHSSSYEQYF. For the CDR3, the DNA is TGTGCCAGCTCACCGACTAGTCTTCACAGCAGCTCCTACGAGCAGTACTTC.

This clone was found a few times. The J gene is TRBJ2-3, the V gene TRBV6-4, with D tentatively TRBD2 (5 bases). The CDR3 length is 13 residues. Germline V CDR1 and CDR2: MRHNA, SNTAGT. V was pared by 4 bases and J by 11 bases, with 16 bases between. As DNA, the CDR3 is TGTGCCAGCAGTGGGAATTCAGAGGGAGAGCAGTATTTT. It encodes CASSGNSEGEQYF.

The rearrangement links TRBV7-9 to TRBJ2-1; TRBD2 aligns across 13 bases. This CDR3 contains 15 residues. The ends lost 5 bases at V and 8 bases at J; junction bases unmatched: 6. From germline, CDR1 is SEHNR and CDR2 FQNEAQ (reference sequence). The CDR3 spells CASSGLLAGGYEQFF. The CDR3 DNA is TGTGCCAGCAGCGGCCTACTAGCGGGAGGGTATGAGCAGTTCTTC.

CDR3 coding DNA: TGTGCCAGCAGCTTGGGTCCCCCAGGGACTTCCTACAATGAGCAGTTCTTC. This translates into CASSLGPPGTSYNEQFF. The V call is TRBV5-4, the J call TRBJ2-1, with a possible D match to TRBD2 (6 bases). Germline V lookup: CDR1 SGHNT, CDR2 YYREEE (reference sequence). V was pared by 0 bases and J by 1 base, with 14 bases between. The CDR3 has 17 residues.

This clone was counted only a few times. The CDR3 is CASSDSWDREGYGYTF. CDR3 bases: TGTGCCAGCAGTGACTCTTGGGACAGGGAAGGGTATGGCTACACCTTC. The rearrangement links TRBV6-4 to TRBJ1-2; 9 positions agree with TRBD1. In germline, CDR1 is MRHNA, CDR2 SNTAGT. The CDR3 spans 16 residues. V lost 0 bases to trimming and J lost 5 bases; unmatched junction nucleotides: 7.

The chain links TRBV2 to TRBJ1-4, with D unresolved. Germline CDR1 and CDR2: SNHLY and FYNNEI. V was trimmed by 4 bases and J by 8 bases, leaving 11 bases between them. This CDR3 spans 13 amino acids. The CDR3 coding sequence is TGTGCCAGCAGTGCAAGGGAAAGGGAAAAACTGTTTTTT. It translates to CASSAREREKLFF.

Comments on this clone: The same CDR3 arises from other DNA sequences in this sample as well. The rearrangement uses TRBV29-1 and TRBJ2-4, with D possibly matching TRBD2 (5 bases). Germline loops: CDR1 SQVTM, CDR2 ANQGSEA. Trimming left V 4 bases short and J 4 bases short, with 8 bases between. CDR3 length: 12 residues. CDR3 in amino acids: CSVGRGKNIQYF. The CDR3 DNA sequence: TGCAGCGTTGGAAGAGGGAAAAACATTCAGTACTTC.

The chain employs TRBV6-6 and TRBJ2-1; D may correspond to TRBD1 or TRBD2 (7 bases each). CDR1 is MNHNY and CDR2 is SVGAGI in the germline V gene (reference sequence). CDR3 length equals 14 residues. V lost 6 bases and J 5 bases, leaving 14 bases between the germline ends. The CDR3 reads CASSQGGTDNEQFF. The DNA for the CDR3 is TGTGCCAGCAGCCAGGGGGGGACAGACAATGAGCAGTTCTTC.

The genes are TRBV11-2 and TRBJ2-7; D not resolved. The CDR3 has 14 amino acids. The V gene lost 1 base and the J gene lost 4 bases, with 11 bases spanning the gap. Germline assignment: CDR1 SGHAT and CDR2 FQNNGV. Written as DNA, the CDR3 is TGTGCCAGCAGCTTAGGACACGGTTTATACGAGCAGTACTTC. It specifies CASSLGHGLYEQYF.

This sequence joins TRBV11-2 and TRBJ2-1, with D possibly TRBD1 on 5 matching bases. The germline V gene has CDR1 SGHAT and CDR2 FQNNGV. Between the trimmed V and J ends, which lost 5 bases and 4 bases, there was a span of 12 bases. The CDR3 runs to 14 residues. The CDR3 nucleotides read TGTGCCAGCAGCGCTGTGCAGGGTTACAATGAGCAGTTCTTC. Protein product: CASSAVQGYNEQFF.

This sequence joins TRBV30 and TRBJ1-6; D is unresolved. This CDR3 has 13 amino acids. Per the germline V gene, CDR1 is GTSNPN and CDR2 is SVGIG (reference sequence). Trimming cost V 5 bases and J 8 bases, with 13 bases left between them. In DNA, the CDR3 is TGTGCCTGGTTAGCCGGGAGTCATTCACCCCTCCACTTT. Translated, it gives CAWLAGSHSPLHF. The variable domain in full, with the rest retrieved from reference TRBV30 and TRBJ1-6, is SQTIHQWPATLVQPVGSPLSLECTVEGTSNPNLYWYRQAAGRGLQLLFYSVGIGQISSEVPQNLSASRPQDRQFILSSKKLLLSDSGFYLCAWLAGSHSPLHFGNGTRLTVT.

This rearrangement joins TRBV10-3 to TRBJ1-3, with D hard to call. The CDR3 has 14 amino acids. Trimming left V 0 bases short and J 3 bases short, with 6 bases between. Germline V gene lookup returns CDR1 ENHRY and CDR2 SYGVKD. The CDR3 spells CAISESLSGNTIYF. In DNA, the CDR3 is TGTGCCATCAGTGAGTCCCTGAGTGGAAACACCATATATTTT.

This clone appeared a single time. The rearrangement joins TRBV19 to TRBJ1-1, with unresolved D. The CDR3 runs to 13 residues. Germline CDR1 LNHDA, CDR2 SQIVND (reference sequence). V shed 5 bases and J shed 1 base, with 8 bases lying between them. The CDR3 region is CASSYQTNTEAFF. DNA of the CDR3: TGTGCCAGTAGTTATCAGACGAACACTGAAGCTTTCTTT.

This clone was seen only once. The J gene is TRBJ1-1, the V gene TRBV6-1; D is unclear. From germline, CDR1 is MNHNS and CDR2 SASEGT. V dropped 7 bases and J dropped 5 bases, with 20 bases sitting between them. The CDR3 sequence is 15 residues long. CDR3 in amino acids: CASTSKSVVGTEAFF. The CDR3 coding sequence is TGTGCCAGCACCTCTAAATCCGTAGTCGGGACTGAAGCTTTCTTT.

This chain connects TRBV2 to TRBJ2-7; 14 bases agree with TRBD2. Losses at the gene ends were 5 bases for V and 4 bases for J; bases not matched to a gene: 4. The CDR3 sequence is 15 residues long. Germline-derived CDR1 and CDR2 are SNHLY and FYNNEI. CDR3 sequence (DNA): TGTGCCAGCAGTTCCGGGACTAGCGGGAGTTACGAGCAGTACTTC. This encodes CASSSGTSGSYEQYF.

CDR3 amino acids: CASSEGGVTEAFF. In DNA, the CDR3 is TGTGCCAGCAGTGAGGGAGGGGTTACTGAAGCTTTCTTT. The V call is TRBV2, the J call TRBJ1-1, with D perhaps matching TRBD1 (5 bases). Trimming removed 3 bases from V and 5 bases from J, with 10 bases in between. Germline CDR1 SNHLY, CDR2 FYNNEI. The CDR3 runs 13 residues.

The chain has TRBV7-3 and TRBJ2-1, with TRBD2 matching 11 bases. Germline loops: CDR1 SGHTA, CDR2 FQGTGA. The V segment lost 5 bases and the J segment 4 bases; nucleotides outside the gene matches: 7. The CDR3 is 16 residues long. CDR3 nucleotide sequence: TGTGCCAGCAGCCCCTCGGCTAGCGGGGGGTACAATGAGCAGTTCTTC. Its protein product is CASSPSASGGYNEQFF.

The chain uses TRBV5-6 and TRBJ2-1, with 10 nucleotides matching TRBD2. Germline assignment: CDR1 SGHDT and CDR2 YYEEEE. The CDR3 runs to 15 residues. The V segment lost 3 bases and the J segment 8 bases; nucleotides outside the gene matches: 8. The CDR3 nucleotides read TGTGCCAGCAGCTCCCTAGCGGGAGTGGGGTATGAGCAGTTCTTC. Protein: CASSSLAGVGYEQFF. Looking up the rest from reference TRBV5-6 and TRBJ2-1 gives the full variable domain: DAGVTQSPTHLIKTRGQQVTLRCSPKSGHDTVSWYQQALGQGPQFIFQYYEEEERQRGNFPDRFSGHQFPNYSSELNVNALLLGDSALYLCASSSLAGVGYEQFFGPGTRLTVL.

The V gene is TRBV7-3, the J gene TRBJ2-3, with D perhaps TRBD2 (6 bases). Trimming removed 2 bases at V and 0 bases at J, with 18 bases between. The CDR3 is 18 amino acids. Per germline, CDR1 SGHTA and CDR2 FQGTGA. The CDR3 sequence: CASSLFGTGSGSTDTQYF. The DNA for the CDR3 is TGTGCCAGCAGCTTATTCGGAACGGGGAGCGGGAGCACAGATACGCAGTATTTT. The full variable domain, in which reference TRBV7-3 and TRBJ2-3 provide the parts outside the CDR3, is GAGVSQTPSNKVTEKGKYVELRCDPISGHTALYWYRQSLGQGPEFLIYFQGTGAADDSGLPNDRFFAVRPEGSVSTLKIQRTERGDSAVYLCASSLFGTGSGSTDTQYFGPGTRLTVL.

Comments on this clone: This same CDR3 is encoded by further DNA sequences in the sample. The rearrangement joins TRBV7-3 to TRBJ2-2; 15 bases align to TRBD2. V dropped 3 bases and J dropped 5; count of bases not matched to a gene: 1. Germline loops: CDR1 SGHTA, CDR2 FQGTGA. CDR3 length equals 16 residues. The CDR3 nucleotides read TGTGCCAGCAGCTTGGGACTAGCGGGAGGAACCGGGGAGCTGTTTTTT. Its protein product is CASSLGLAGGTGELFF. Looking up the rest from reference TRBV7-3 and TRBJ2-2 gives the full variable domain: GAGVSQTPSNKVTEKGKYVELRCDPISGHTALYWYRQSLGQGPEFLIYFQGTGAADDSGLPNDRFFAVRPEGSVSTLKIQRTERGDSAVYLCASSLGLAGGTGELFFGEGSRLTVL.

The chain employs TRBV6-5 and TRBJ1-2, with TRBD1 matching over 7 bases. The CDR3 totals 16 residues. Trimming removed 0 bases from V and 4 bases from J; junction bases left unmatched: 8. CDR1 and CDR2 from the germline V gene are MNHEY and SVGAGI. The CDR3: CASSYSSTGTVYGYTF. The CDR3 DNA follows: TGTGCCAGCAGTTACTCGTCCACCGGGACAGTCTATGGCTACACCTTC.

The rearrangement uses TRBV25-1 and TRBJ2-1; no clear D gene. CDR3 length: 13 amino acids. The V end was cut by 3 bases, the J end by 5 bases, with 8 bases between. Per germline, CDR1 MGHDK and CDR2 SYGVNS. CDR3 nucleotides: TGTGCCAGCAGTGACCCATATAACAATGAGCAGTTCTTC. It is translated as CASSDPYNNEQFF.

The chain employs TRBV10-3 and TRBJ1-1, with a weak D call TRBD1 (5 bases). Trimming stripped 0 bases from V and 2 bases from J, with 7 bases between. Germline CDR1 and CDR2: ENHRY and SYGVKD. There are 14 residues in the CDR3. CDR3 bases: TGTGCCATCAGTGAGTCGAGGGGAAACACTGAAGCTTTCTTT. The encoded protein is CAISESRGNTEAFF.